A single sample gave rise to the 25 T cell receptor beta chains below, sequenced in a study of blood T cell repertoires in COVID-19. TCRdb keeps only in-frame clones here, not all; method: immunoSEQ multiplex PCR. The sample lists hundreds of thousands of clones; about 87% were seen once. The sample was peripheral blood. Every receptor here comes from a woman in her forties or fifties with COVID-19, enrolled during active disease.

The chain couples TRBV4-2 to TRBJ1-3, with a tentative D call TRBD1 (6 bases). Trimming removed 4 bases from V and 2 bases from J, with 12 bases in between. Germline CDR1 is LGHNA and CDR2 is YNFKEQ. There are 15 residues in the CDR3. The CDR3 here is CASSPGEGTGNTIYF. In DNA, the CDR3 is TGTGCCAGCAGCCCAGGGGAGGGTACTGGAAACACCATATATTTT.

The chain uses TRBV5-1 and TRBJ1-2; a weak D match, TRBD1 (5 bases). The germline CDR1 and CDR2 sequences are SGHRS and YFSETQ. Between the trimmed V and J ends, which lost 3 bases and 7 bases, there was a span of 16 bases. The CDR3 spans 14 residues. DNA for the CDR3: TGCGCCAGCAGCTACACGACAGCCTTCGCTGGCTACACCTTC. Protein: CASSYTTAFAGYTF. The variable domain in full, completed from reference TRBV5-1 and TRBJ1-2, reads KAGVTQTPRYLIKTRGQQVTLSCSPISGHRSVSWYQQTPGQGLQFLFEYFSETQRNKGNFPGRFSGRQFSNSRSEMNVSTLELGDSALYLCASSYTTAFAGYTFGSGTRLTVV.

V gene TRBV27 combines with J gene TRBJ2-7; weak D call: TRBD1 (5 bases). V was shortened by 7 bases and J by 2 bases, with 12 bases between the two germline ends. The CDR3 runs 13 residues. Germline CDR1 MNHEY, CDR2 SMNVEV (reference sequence). DNA of the CDR3: TGTGCCAGCAATGTTGACAGAGCCTACGAGCAGTACTTC. It yields the protein CASNVDRAYEQYF.

The chain couples TRBV20-1 to TRBJ2-3; 12 positions agree with TRBD2. Germline CDR1 and CDR2: DFQATT and SNEGSKA (reference sequence). With 3 bases clipped from V and 1 base from J, the junction kept 11 bases outside the gene matches. The CDR3 loop spans 18 amino acids. CDR3 sequence reads: CSASLASGGARGTDTQYF. CDR3 sequence (DNA): TGCAGTGCTAGTCTTGCTAGCGGGGGGGCCCGTGGCACAGATACGCAGTATTTT.

J is TRBJ1-4 and V is TRBV10-2; TRBD1 is a possible D gene (5 bases). Germline loops: CDR1 WSHSY, CDR2 SAAADI. This CDR3 has 17 residues. Trimming removed 6 bases from V and 0 bases from J, with 17 bases in between. CDR3 DNA sequence: TGCGCCAGCAGACTCGACGCCGGGACTTCAACTAATGAAAAACTGTTTTTT. Encoded protein: CASRLDAGTSTNEKLFF.

The count of this clone is one. This chain connects TRBV7-2 to TRBJ1-1, with D unclear. CDR3 length: 13 amino acids. The V and J ends lost 3 bases and 7 bases respectively, with 12 bases between them. Germline V lookup: CDR1 SGHTA, CDR2 FQGNSA. The CDR3 is CASSFSVGLEAFF. CDR3 DNA: TGTGCCAGCAGCTTTTCTGTTGGCCTTGAAGCTTTCTTT.

The chain has TRBV4-2 and TRBJ1-2; possibly TRBD1 for D (6 bases). The ends were cut back, 2 bases at V and 2 bases at J, with 12 bases in the middle. The CDR3 consists of 15 residues. The germline V gene has CDR1 LGHNA and CDR2 YNFKEQ. The CDR3 DNA is TGTGCCAGCAGCCAACCACAGGGTTCGAACTATGGCTACACCTTC. This sequence encodes CASSQPQGSNYGYTF.

A single count supports this clone. The chain is built from TRBV10-1 and TRBJ2-3; 10 bases map to TRBD2. The CDR3 covers 14 residues. The germline V gene has CDR1 WNHNN and CDR2 SYGVQD (reference sequence). The J segment lost 4 bases and the V segment lost 6 bases, leaving 4 bases of the junction unmatched. The CDR3 loop is CASSLAGGSDTQYF. Here the CDR3 DNA reads TGCGCCAGCAGCTTAGCGGGGGGCTCAGATACGCAGTATTTT.

This clone appeared a single time. Additional DNA sequences in this sample encode the identical CDR3. The chain joins TRBV27 to TRBJ2-7; D ambiguous. V was trimmed by 3 bases and J by 4 bases, leaving 4 bases between them. Germline values: CDR1 MNHEY, CDR2 SMNVEV (reference sequence). The CDR3 spans 11 residues. The CDR3 DNA reads TGTGCCAGCAGTTTCTTTTACGAGCAGTACTTC. Residues: CASSFFYEQYF.

The chain carries TRBV11-3 and TRBJ1-1; D remains unclear. The CDR3 is made up of 14 amino acids. The germline gives CDR1 SGHNT, CDR2 YENEEA. V lost 3 bases and J 5 bases, leaving 13 bases between the germline ends. For the CDR3, the DNA is TGTGCCAGCAGCTTGAGGGTAGACCGGACTGAAGCTTTCTTT. Its protein product is CASSLRVDRTEAFF.

V is TRBV7-9 and J is TRBJ1-2; TRBD1 matches 9 bases. This CDR3 has 14 amino acids. The V and J ends lost 4 bases and 8 bases, in that order; junction bases with no gene match: 8. The germline gives CDR1 SEHNR, CDR2 FQNEAQ (reference sequence). CDR3 sequence reads: CASSSGQGSRGYTF. Written as DNA, the CDR3 is TGTGCCAGCAGCTCGGGACAGGGTTCGCGGGGCTACACCTTC.

This clone was counted a few times. The V and J genes are TRBV30 and TRBJ1-2; 7 bases map to TRBD1. The germline V gene has CDR1 GTSNPN and CDR2 SVGIG (reference sequence). The CDR3 is made up of 12 amino acids. V dropped 3 bases and J dropped 6; count of bases not matched to a gene: 4. The CDR3 DNA is TGTGCCTGGAGGACAGGGAAGAATGGCTACACCTTC. It translates to CAWRTGKNGYTF.

This chain uses TRBV14 with TRBJ1-1, with 10 bases lining up with TRBD1. Trimming removed 5 bases from V and 1 base from J; junction bases left unmatched: 7. Germline CDR1 reads SGHDN; CDR2 reads FVKESK. The CDR3 contains 16 residues. The CDR3 loop is CASSSLGQGWNTEAFF. The CDR3 nucleotides are TGTGCCAGCAGCTCACTGGGACAGGGGTGGAACACTGAAGCTTTCTTT.

The chain is built from TRBV5-4 and TRBJ2-5; TRBD2 aligns across 10 bases. The CDR3 spans 15 residues. The germline gives CDR1 SGHNT, CDR2 YYREEE (reference sequence). V shed 2 bases and J 5 bases; nucleotides not matched to a gene: 6. The chain's CDR3 is CASSFSGGSGETQYF. The CDR3 region has the DNA TGTGCCAGCAGCTTTAGCGGGGGGTCAGGGGAGACCCAGTACTTC. Variable domain in full (rest from reference TRBV5-4 and TRBJ2-5): ETGVTQSPTHLIKTRGQQVTLRCSSQSGHNTVSWYQQALGQGPQFIFQYYREEENGRGNFPPRFSGLQFPNYSSELNVNALELDDSALYLCASSFSGGSGETQYFGPGTRLLVL.

This clone was seen only once. The chain links TRBV21-1 to TRBJ1-1. TRBV21-1 is assigned pseudogene status. The CDR3 runs 15 residues. The CDR3 is CASSPGGAGDDGAFF. The CDR3 coding sequence is TGTGCCAGCAGCCCCGGGGGGGCTGGGGACGACGGGGCTTTCTTT.

This clone was detected once. The rearrangement joins TRBV28 to TRBJ1-6, with TRBD1 matching 9 bases. The CDR3 consists of 15 residues. Germline V CDR1 and CDR2: MDHEN, SYDVKM. V shed 6 bases, J shed 7 bases, and the junction held 7 bases outside the gene matches. The CDR3 protein is CASSQDRGKNSPLHF. CDR3 coding DNA: TGTGCCAGCAGCCAAGACAGGGGGAAGAATTCACCCCTCCACTTT.

This clone was observed a handful of times. The chain joins TRBV7-9 to TRBJ1-3; D uncertain. V lost 7 bases, J lost 8 bases, and 15 bases lay in between. Germline V lookup: CDR1 SEHNR, CDR2 FQNEAQ (reference sequence). CDR3 size: 13 residues. The CDR3 loop is CASTLLRVDTIYF. The CDR3 DNA reads as TGTGCCAGCACCCTACTCCGGGTGGACACCATATATTTT. The full variable domain, its missing parts supplied by reference TRBV7-9 and TRBJ1-3, is DTGVSQNPRHKITKRGQNVTFRCDPISEHNRLYWYRQTLGQGPEFLTYFQNEAQLEKSRLLSDRFSAERPKGSFSTLEIQRTEQGDSAMYLCASTLLRVDTIYFGEGSWLTVV.

The J gene is TRBJ1-2, the V gene TRBV7-9, with TRBD1 matching over 7 bases. Unmatched junction bases numbered 2, after V lost 1 base and J lost 6 bases. The CDR3 is made up of 13 amino acids. From germline, CDR1 is SEHNR and CDR2 FQNEAQ (reference sequence). The chain's CDR3 is CASSLEGQNGYTF. DNA of the CDR3: TGTGCCAGCAGCTTAGAGGGACAGAATGGCTACACCTTC.

The gene calls are TRBV5-5 and TRBJ1-6; 7 bases line up with TRBD1. This CDR3 region has 18 residues. Germline CDR1 is SGHKS and CDR2 is YYEKEE (reference sequence). The ends lost 0 bases at V and 8 bases at J; junction bases unmatched: 14. The CDR3 protein is CASSLAQGGSLLYSPLHF. The CDR3 DNA follows: TGTGCCAGCAGCTTGGCCCAGGGGGGATCCCTACTGTATTCACCCCTCCACTTT. Filled out from reference TRBV5-5 and TRBJ1-6, the complete variable domain reads DAGVTQSPTHLIKTRGQQVTLRCSPISGHKSVSWYQQVLGQGPQFIFQYYEKEERGRGNFPDRFSARQFPNYSSELNVNALLLGDSALYLCASSLAQGGSLLYSPLHFGNGTRLTVT.

This clone was seen just once. The rearrangement uses TRBV15 and TRBJ1-6; 7 nucleotides agree with TRBD1. The CDR3 is 15 residues long. CDR1 LNHNV and CDR2 YYDKDF come from the germline V gene (reference sequence). Trimming removed 1 base from V and 8 bases from J; junction bases left unmatched: 5. CDR3 nucleotides: TGTGCCACCAGCAGAGGCCGGGACAGCGATTCACCCCTCCACTTT. The encoded protein is CATSRGRDSDSPLHF.

V is TRBV19 and J is TRBJ1-5; 11 bases line up with TRBD1. Per the germline V gene, CDR1 is LNHDA and CDR2 is SQIVND (reference sequence). Trimming at V came to 9 bases and at J to 2 bases, leaving 6 bases not matched to a gene. The CDR3 has 15 residues. The CDR3 protein is CASLDRGLGNQPQHF. The CDR3 nucleotides read TGTGCCAGCTTGGACAGGGGGCTTGGCAATCAGCCCCAGCATTTT.

The gene calls are TRBV4-2 and TRBJ2-3; tentative D call: TRBD2 (6 bases). V was shortened by 6 bases and J by 2 bases, with 21 bases between the two germline ends. The CDR3 loop spans 17 amino acids. Germline values: CDR1 LGHNA, CDR2 YNFKEQ. The CDR3 is CASRPTDPRLDTDTQYF. CDR3 coding DNA: TGTGCCAGCAGACCCACCGACCCTCGACTAGACACAGATACGCAGTATTTT.

The V gene is TRBV7-8, the J gene TRBJ1-5, with 8 bases aligning to TRBD1. The CDR3 runs 15 residues. CDR1 is SGHVS, CDR2 FQNEAQ, per germline. V was pared by 5 bases and J by 4 bases, with 7 bases of the junction left unmatched. For the CDR3, the DNA is TGTGCCAGCAGCCCGACGGACAGGGAGAATCAGCCCCAGCATTTT. Its translation: CASSPTDRENQPQHF.

The gene calls are TRBV7-2 and TRBJ1-5; 9 positions match TRBD1. V lost 3 bases, J lost 4 bases, and 7 bases stayed unmatched. Germline V lookup: CDR1 SGHTA, CDR2 FQGNSA. This CDR3 has 16 amino acids. CDR3 coding DNA: TGTGCCAGCAGCTTCAGACAGGGGGGCCTAAATCAGCCCCAGCATTTT. Translated, it gives CASSFRQGGLNQPQHF.

The V gene is TRBV27, the J gene TRBJ1-1; no definite D call. The CDR3 is made up of 14 amino acids. The germline CDR1 and CDR2 sequences are MNHEY and SMNVEV (reference sequence). With 2 bases removed from V and 1 base from J, the gap between germline ends came to 8 bases. CDR3 region: CASSLPGENTEAFF. As DNA, the CDR3 is TGTGCCAGCAGTTTACCGGGAGAGAACACTGAAGCTTTCTTT.